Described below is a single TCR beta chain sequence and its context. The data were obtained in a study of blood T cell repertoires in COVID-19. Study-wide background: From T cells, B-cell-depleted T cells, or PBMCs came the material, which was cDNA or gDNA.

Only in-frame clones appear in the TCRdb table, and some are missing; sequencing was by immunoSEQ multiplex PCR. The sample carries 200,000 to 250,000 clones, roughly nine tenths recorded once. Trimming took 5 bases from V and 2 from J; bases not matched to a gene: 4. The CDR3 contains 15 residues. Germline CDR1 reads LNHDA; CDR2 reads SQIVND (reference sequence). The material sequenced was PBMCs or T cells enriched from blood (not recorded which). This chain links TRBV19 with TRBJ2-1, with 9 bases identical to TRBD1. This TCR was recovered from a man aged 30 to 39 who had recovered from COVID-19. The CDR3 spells CASSLGDRAYNEQFF. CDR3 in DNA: TGTGCCAGTAGTCTGGGGGACAGGGCCTACAATGAGCAGTTCTTC.